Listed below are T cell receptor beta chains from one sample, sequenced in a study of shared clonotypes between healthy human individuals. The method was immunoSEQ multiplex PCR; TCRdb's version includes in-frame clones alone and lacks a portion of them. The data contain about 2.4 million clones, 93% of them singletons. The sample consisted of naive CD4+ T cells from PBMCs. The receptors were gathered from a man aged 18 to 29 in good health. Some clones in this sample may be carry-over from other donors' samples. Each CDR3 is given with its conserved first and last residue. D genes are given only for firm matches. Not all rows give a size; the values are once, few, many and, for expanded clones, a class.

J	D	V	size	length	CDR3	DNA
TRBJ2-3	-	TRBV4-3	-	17	CASSQGGLFGLRDTQYF	TGCGCCAGCAGCCAAGGTGGACTCTTTGGGTTGCGAGATACGCAGTATTTT
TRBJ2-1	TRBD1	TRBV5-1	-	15	CASSLDGDSYNEQFF	TGCGCCAGCAGCTTGGATGGGGACAGTTACAATGAGCAGTTCTTC
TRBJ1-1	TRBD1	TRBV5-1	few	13	CASNYRGDTEAFF	TGCGCCAGCAACTACAGGGGAGACACTGAAGCTTTCTTT
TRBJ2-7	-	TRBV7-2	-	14	CASSLAVLSYEQYF	TGTGCCAGCAGCTTAGCGGTACTCTCCTACGAGCAGTACTTC
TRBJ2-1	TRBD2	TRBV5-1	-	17	CASSWGLAGGVYNEQFF	TGCGCCAGCAGCTGGGGACTAGCGGGTGGGGTATACAATGAGCAGTTCTTC
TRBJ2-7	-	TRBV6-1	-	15	CASTGERSPRNEQYF	TGTGCCAGCACAGGGGAGCGGTCCCCAAGGAACGAGCAGTACTTC
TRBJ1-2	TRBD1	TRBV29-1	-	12	CSAFDRVYGYTF	TGCAGCGCATTCGACAGGGTCTATGGCTACACCTTC
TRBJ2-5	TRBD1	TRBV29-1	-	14	CSVPDRGQPRTQYF	TGCAGCGTCCCGGATAGGGGACAGCCAAGGACCCAGTACTTC
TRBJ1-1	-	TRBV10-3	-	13	CAISEQMNTEAFF	TGTGCCATCAGTGAGCAGATGAACACTGAAGCTTTCTTT
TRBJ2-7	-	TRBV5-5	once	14	CASSISLRVYEQYF	TGTGCCAGCAGCATTTCCCTTAGAGTATACGAGCAGTACTTC
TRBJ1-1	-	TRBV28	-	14	CASSLGVGGTEAFF	TGTGCCAGCAGTTTGGGTGTAGGAGGCACTGAAGCTTTCTTT
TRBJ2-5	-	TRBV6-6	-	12	CASSQREETQYF	TGTGCCAGCAGTCAGCGGGAAGAGACCCAGTACTTC
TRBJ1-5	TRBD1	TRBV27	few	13	CASSLQGAQPQHF	TGTGCCAGCAGTTTACAGGGGGCACAGCCCCAGCATTTT
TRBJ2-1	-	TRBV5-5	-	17	CASSPRLVWGSYNEQFF	TGTGCCAGCAGCCCAAGACTAGTCTGGGGCTCCTACAATGAGCAGTTCTTC
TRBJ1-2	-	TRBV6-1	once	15	CASRVWGNRLDGYTF	TGTGCCAGCAGAGTCTGGGGGAACAGGTTAGATGGCTACACCTTC
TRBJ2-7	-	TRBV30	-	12	CAWSVDTYEQYF	TGTGCCTGGAGTGTCGATACCTACGAGCAGTACTTC
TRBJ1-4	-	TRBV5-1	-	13	CASSPRVNEKLFF	TGCGCCAGCAGCCCCCGTGTTAATGAAAAACTGTTTTTT
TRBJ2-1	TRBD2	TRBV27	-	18	CASSLSKRGTSIYNEQFF	TGTGCCAGCAGTTTATCAAAGCGGGGGACTAGTATTTACAATGAGCAGTTCTTC
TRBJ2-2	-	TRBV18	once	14	CASGTGLNTGELFF	TGTGCCAGCGGCACCGGACTGAACACCGGGGAGCTGTTTTTT
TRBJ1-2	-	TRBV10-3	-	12	CAINRDNYGYTF	TGTGCCATCAATAGGGACAACTATGGCTACACCTTC
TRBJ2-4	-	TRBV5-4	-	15	CASTEGGGAKNIQYF	TGTGCCAGCACCGAGGGTGGGGGAGCCAAAAACATTCAGTACTTC
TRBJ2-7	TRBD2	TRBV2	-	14	CASMRTGGTYEQYF	TGTGCCAGCATGAGGACGGGAGGCACCTACGAGCAGTACTTC
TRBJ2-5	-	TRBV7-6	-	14	CASSPTGSQETQYF	TGTGCCAGCAGTCCTACCGGGTCTCAAGAGACCCAGTACTTC
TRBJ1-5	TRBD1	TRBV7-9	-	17	CARTRDRGTNSNQPQHF	TGTGCCAGGACACGGGACAGGGGCACGAATAGCAATCAGCCCCAGCATTTT
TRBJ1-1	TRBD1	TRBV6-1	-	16	CASSDPRTGFNTEAFF	TGTGCCAGCAGTGACCCCAGGACAGGTTTCAACACTGAAGCTTTCTTT
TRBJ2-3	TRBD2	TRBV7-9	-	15	CASSLGSGLEDTQYF	TGTGCCAGCAGCTTGGGGTCGGGACTAGAGGATACGCAGTATTTT
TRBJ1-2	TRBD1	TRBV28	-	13	CASSDRGFYGYTF	TGTGCCAGCAGTGACAGGGGCTTCTATGGCTACACCTTT
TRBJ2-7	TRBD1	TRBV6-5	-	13	CASTRQGSYEQYF	TGTGCCAGCACCCGACAGGGGTCCTACGAGCAGTACTTC
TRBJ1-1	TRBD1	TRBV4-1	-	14	CASSQLGQGSEAFF	TGCGCCAGCAGCCAGCTGGGACAGGGTTCTGAAGCTTTCTTT
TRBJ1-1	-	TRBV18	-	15	CASSPQGGLNTEAFF	TGTGCCAGCTCCCCTCAAGGGGGATTGAACACTGAAGCTTTCTTT
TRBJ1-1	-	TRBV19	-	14	CASTPLGGNTEAFF	TGTGCCAGTACCCCCTTAGGAGGGAACACTGAAGCTTTCTTT
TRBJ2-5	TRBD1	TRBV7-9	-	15	CASSPGQGLQETQYF	TGTGCCAGCAGCCCCGGACAGGGCCTCCAAGAGACCCAGTACTTC
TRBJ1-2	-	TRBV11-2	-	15	CASSSLRGARYGYTF	TGTGCCAGCAGCTCCCTACGGGGGGCTAGGTATGGCTACACCTTC
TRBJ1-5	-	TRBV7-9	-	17	CASSLNYGGRADQPQHF	TGTGCCAGCAGCTTAAATTACGGGGGCAGGGCGGATCAGCCCCAGCATTTT
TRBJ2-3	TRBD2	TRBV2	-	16	CASRVGLAGLTYTQYF	TGTGCCAGCAGAGTAGGACTAGCGGGTTTGACTTATACGCAGTATTTT
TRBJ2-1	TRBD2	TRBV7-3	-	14	CASSPGTSGDEQFF	TGTGCCAGCAGCCCAGGGACTAGCGGCGATGAGCAGTTCTTC
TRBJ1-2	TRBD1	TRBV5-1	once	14	CASSAGQETAGYTF	TGCGCCAGCAGCGCGGGACAGGAGACGGCCGGCTACACCTTC
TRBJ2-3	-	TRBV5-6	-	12	CASNRGTDTQYF	TGTGCCAGCAATCGGGGCACAGATACGCAGTATTTT
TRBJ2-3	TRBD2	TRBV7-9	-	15	CASSLSGRSSDTQYF	TGTGCCAGCAGCTTGAGCGGGAGAAGCTCAGATACGCAGTATTTT
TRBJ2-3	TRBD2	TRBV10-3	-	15	CAIRERERRTDTQYF	TGTGCCATCAGGGAGCGGGAGAGGAGGACAGATACGCAGTATTTT
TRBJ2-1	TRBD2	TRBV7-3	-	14	CASSPGTSGSRQFF	TGTGCCAGCAGCCCCGGGACTAGCGGGAGCAGGCAGTTCTTC
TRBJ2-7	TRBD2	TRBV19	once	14	CATSPAGGPYEQYF	TGTGCCACCTCTCCCGCGGGAGGGCCCTACGAGCAGTACTTC
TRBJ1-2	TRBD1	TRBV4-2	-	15	CASSHRDRSNYGYTF	TGTGCCAGCAGCCACCGGGACAGGTCTAACTATGGCTACACCTTC